The 18 T cell receptor beta chains below were found in one sample sequenced in a study of blood T cell repertoires in COVID-19. Repertoires were generated with immunoSEQ multiplex PCR, while TCRdb's copy carries only in-frame clones and drops some. The sample carries 280,000 or so clones, approximately 89% recorded once. Material for sequencing was peripheral blood. Receptor source: a woman aged 25-40 years who had recovered from COVID-19.

The rearrangement links TRBV7-3 to TRBJ2-3, with 11 positions matching TRBD1. The CDR3 is made up of 15 amino acids. J lost 2 bases, V lost 5 bases, and 3 bases had no gene match. CDR1 and CDR2 (germline): SGHTA, FQGTGA. CDR3 bases: TGTGCCAGCAGCCGGACAGGGGGCTTCACAGATACGCAGTATTTT. This sequence encodes CASSRTGGFTDTQYF.

The chain uses TRBV7-9 and TRBJ2-3, with 7 bases matching TRBD2. CDR1 is SEHNR and CDR2 is FQNEAQ in the germline V gene (reference sequence). This CDR3 has 15 residues. V shed 4 bases and J 2 bases; nucleotides not matched to a gene: 6. CDR3 sequence reads: CASSSNRDYTDTQYF. DNA for the CDR3: TGTGCCAGCAGCTCAAACCGGGACTACACAGATACGCAGTATTTT.

The sample holds a few counts of this clone. The rearrangement uses TRBV5-1 and TRBJ2-7; weak D call: TRBD2 (5 bases). Trimming left V 4 bases short and J 0 bases short, with 17 bases between. In germline, CDR1 is SGHRS, CDR2 YFSETQ. The CDR3 runs to 16 residues. CDR3 coding DNA: TGCGCCAGCAGCCAGCCCCGGGGAGAGAGCTCCTACGAGCAGTACTTC. Translating gives CASSQPRGESSYEQYF.

The chain combines TRBV10-3 with TRBJ1-2, with D perhaps matching TRBD1 (6 bases). Germline V gives CDR1 ENHRY, CDR2 SYGVKD. This CDR3 contains 14 residues. Trimming shortened V by 0 bases and J by 5 bases, and 10 bases separated the two germline ends. CDR3 nucleotide sequence: TGTGCCATCAGTGAGTCCGGGACACTGTATGGCTACACCTTC. It translates to CAISESGTLYGYTF.

This chain uses TRBV25-1 with TRBJ1-2, with a tentative D call TRBD1 (5 bases). CDR1 is MGHDK, CDR2 SYGVNS, per germline. Trimming cost V 6 bases and J 8 bases, with 13 bases left between them. The CDR3 has 12 amino acids. The CDR3 DNA follows: TGTGCCAGCAGCTCAGGGCTGGTCGGCTACACCTTC. Its translation: CASSSGLVGYTF.

The V call is TRBV19, the J call TRBJ1-6; 7 nucleotides align to TRBD1. Losses at the gene ends were 3 bases for V and 8 bases for J; bases not matched to a gene: 4. CDR3 size: 14 residues. In germline, CDR1 is LNHDA, CDR2 SQIVND (reference sequence). The CDR3 DNA reads TGTGCCAGTAGTATTCCTACAGGGGATTCACCCCTCCACTTT. Its protein product is CASSIPTGDSPLHF.

This chain joins TRBV12-3 or TRBV12-4 and TRBJ1-5, with TRBD1 identical over 8 bases. Unmatched junction bases numbered 5, after V lost 7 bases and J lost 6 bases. The CDR3 is 13 amino acids. This CDR3 reads CASTSGGSQPQHF. CDR3 nucleotide sequence: TGTGCCAGCACCTCAGGGGGCTCTCAGCCCCAGCATTTT.

V gene TRBV7-8 combines with J gene TRBJ1-1; 7 bases are a match to TRBD1. This CDR3 spans 15 amino acids. J lost 5 bases, V lost 1 base, and 7 bases had no gene match. Germline CDR1 reads SGHVS; CDR2 reads FQNEAQ. The CDR3 region has the DNA TGTGCCAGCAGCTTAGTACGACAGGGATCAACTGAAGCTTTCTTT. Its translation: CASSLVRQGSTEAFF.

V usage is TRBV29-1 and J usage is TRBJ2-1; TRBD1 matches at 9 bases. V lost 3 bases to trimming and J lost 7 bases; unmatched junction nucleotides: 7. CDR1 and CDR2 from the germline V gene are SQVTM and ANQGSEA. The CDR3 has 14 amino acids. The CDR3 DNA follows: TGCAGCGTTGACAGACAGGGGGTTGGAAATGAGCAGTTCTTC. Protein sequence: CSVDRQGVGNEQFF.

The CDR3 bases are TGTGCCAGCAGCCCCCATGTTGGGCAGGAGAACACTGAAGCTTTCTTT. Residues: CASSPHVGQENTEAFF. V is TRBV7-2 and J is TRBJ1-1; D is unresolved. The length of the CDR3 is 16 residues. In germline, CDR1 is SGHTA, CDR2 FQGNSA. The V end lost 5 bases, the J end lost 1 base, and 17 bases lay between the germline ends.

This clone was detected ten times or more. The chain carries TRBV25-1 and TRBJ1-2; the D gene is possibly TRBD1 (5 bases). This CDR3 is built from 13 residues. CDR1 and CDR2 (germline): MGHDK, SYGVNS. The V end was cut by 3 bases, the J end by 6 bases, with 11 bases between. The CDR3 region has the DNA TGTGCCAGCAGTGAGTGGCAGGGTCATGGCTACACCTTC. It yields the protein CASSEWQGHGYTF.

This chain joins TRBV28 and TRBJ1-2, with unresolved D. The CDR3 totals 12 residues. V lost 5 bases to trimming and J lost 4 bases, with 8 bases between them. Germline loops: CDR1 MDHEN, CDR2 SYDVKM. The CDR3 coding sequence is TGTGCCAGCAGTACACTAAGCTATGGCTACACCTTC. As protein: CASSTLSYGYTF.

The chain couples TRBV2 to TRBJ2-7, with 7 positions matching TRBD1. The CDR3 length is 14 residues. With V trimmed by 9 bases and J by 0 bases, 8 bases remained unmatched. Per the germline V gene, CDR1 is SNHLY and CDR2 is FYNNEI. The CDR3 is CASNRGVSSYEQYF. The CDR3 region has the DNA TGTGCCAGTAACAGGGGCGTAAGCTCCTACGAGCAGTACTTC.

This chain connects TRBV11-2 to TRBJ1-6, with D possibly TRBD1 on 6 matching bases. The CDR3 extends over 17 amino acids. Germline loops: CDR1 SGHAT, CDR2 FQNNGV. Between the trimmed V and J ends, which lost 3 bases and 5 bases, there was a span of 17 bases. As DNA, the CDR3 is TGTGCCAGCAGCTTGCCGGGACACAAAGCGAATAATTCACCCCTCCACTTT. Its translation: CASSLPGHKANNSPLHF.

This chain links TRBV19 with TRBJ1-5; tentative D call: TRBD1 (6 bases). The germline CDR1 and CDR2 sequences are LNHDA and SQIVND (reference sequence). The ends were cut back, 5 bases at V and 4 bases at J, with 12 bases in the middle. CDR3 length: 14 amino acids. CDR3 region: CASSRGARNQPQHF. In DNA, the CDR3 is TGTGCCAGTAGTCGGGGGGCGCGAAATCAGCCCCAGCATTTT.

The J gene is TRBJ1-1, the V gene TRBV7-9, with D perhaps matching TRBD1 (6 bases). The CDR3 extends over 16 amino acids. Germline-derived CDR1 and CDR2 are SEHNR and FQNEAQ (reference sequence). Trimming cost V 4 bases and J 6 bases, with 21 bases left between them. CDR3 sequence: CASSSRSGAGGAEAFF. The CDR3 DNA is TGTGCCAGCAGCTCGCGCTCGGGGGCGGGAGGTGCTGAAGCTTTCTTT.

The rearrangement links TRBV4-3 to TRBJ1-2; TRBD1 aligns across 8 bases. The junction had 4 bases not matched to a gene; V was cut back by 4 bases and J by 0 bases. The CDR3 has 15 amino acids. Germline V lookup: CDR1 LGHNA, CDR2 YSLEER. The CDR3 DNA reads as TGCGCCAGCAGCCCCGGGACAGGCGCTAACTATGGCTACACCTTC. It yields the protein CASSPGTGANYGYTF.

The CDR3 bases are TGTGCCAGCAGTAAACGACAGGACTCTGGAAACACCATATATTTT. It specifies CASSKRQDSGNTIYF. The chain carries TRBV6-5 and TRBJ1-3, with D maybe TRBD1 (6 bases). Germline CDR1 reads MNHEY; CDR2 reads SVGAGI. Trimming shortened V by 5 bases and J by 0 bases, and 11 bases separated the two germline ends. CDR3 size: 15 residues.